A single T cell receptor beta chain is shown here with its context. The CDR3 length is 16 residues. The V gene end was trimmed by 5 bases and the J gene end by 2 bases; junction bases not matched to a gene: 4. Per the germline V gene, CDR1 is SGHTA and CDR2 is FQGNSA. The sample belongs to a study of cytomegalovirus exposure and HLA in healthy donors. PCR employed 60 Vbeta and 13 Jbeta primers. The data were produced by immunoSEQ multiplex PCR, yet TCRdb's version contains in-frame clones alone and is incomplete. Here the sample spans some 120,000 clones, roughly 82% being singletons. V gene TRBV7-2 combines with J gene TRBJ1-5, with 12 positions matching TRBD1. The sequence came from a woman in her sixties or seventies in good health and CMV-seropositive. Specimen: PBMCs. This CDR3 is CASSPGTGGGNQPQHF. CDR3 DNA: TGTGCCAGCAGCCCAGGGACAGGGGGCGGCAATCAGCCCCAGCATTTT.